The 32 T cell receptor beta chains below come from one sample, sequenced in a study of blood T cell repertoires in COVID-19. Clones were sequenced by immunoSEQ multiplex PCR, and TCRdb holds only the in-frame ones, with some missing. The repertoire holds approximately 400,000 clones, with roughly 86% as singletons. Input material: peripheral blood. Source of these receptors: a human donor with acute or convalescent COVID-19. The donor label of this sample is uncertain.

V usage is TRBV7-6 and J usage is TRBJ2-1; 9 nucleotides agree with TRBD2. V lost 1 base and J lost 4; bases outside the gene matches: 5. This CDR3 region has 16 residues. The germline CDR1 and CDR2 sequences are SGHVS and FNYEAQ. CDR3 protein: CASSLGAGGGYNEQFF. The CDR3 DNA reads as TGTGCCAGCAGCTTAGGCGCGGGAGGGGGTTACAATGAGCAGTTCTTC.

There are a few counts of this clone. In nucleotides, the CDR3 is TGCAGCGTAGGGGAGAACACTGAAGCTTTCTTT. This sequence encodes CSVGENTEAFF. The chain carries TRBV29-1 and TRBJ1-1; weak D call: TRBD1 (5 bases). The V gene's germline CDR1 is SQVTM and CDR2 ANQGSEA. Between the trimmed V and J ends, which lost 6 bases and 1 base, there was a span of 6 bases. The CDR3 covers 11 residues.

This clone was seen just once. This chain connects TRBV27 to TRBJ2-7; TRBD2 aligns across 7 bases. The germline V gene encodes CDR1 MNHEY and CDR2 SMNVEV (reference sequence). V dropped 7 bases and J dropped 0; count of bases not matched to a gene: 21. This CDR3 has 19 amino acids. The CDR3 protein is CASKRKGSQSGVPSYEQYF. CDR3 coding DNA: TGTGCCAGCAAGCGGAAAGGGAGCCAGAGCGGGGTCCCCTCCTACGAGCAGTACTTC.

This chain's CDR3 is CASSYSELAGYTF. The CDR3 DNA reads TGTGCCAGCAGTTACTCCGAGTTAGCTGGCTACACCTTC. This rearrangement joins TRBV6-5 to TRBJ1-2, with D uncertain. V lost 0 bases and J 7 bases, leaving 9 bases between the germline ends. Germline values: CDR1 MNHEY, CDR2 SVGAGI. CDR3 size: 13 residues.

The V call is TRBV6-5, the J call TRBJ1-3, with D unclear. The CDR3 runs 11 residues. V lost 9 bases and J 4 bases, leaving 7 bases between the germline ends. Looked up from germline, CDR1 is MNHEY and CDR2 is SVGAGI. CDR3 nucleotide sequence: TGTGCCAGTGTACACGGAAACACCATATATTTT. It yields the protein CASVHGNTIYF.

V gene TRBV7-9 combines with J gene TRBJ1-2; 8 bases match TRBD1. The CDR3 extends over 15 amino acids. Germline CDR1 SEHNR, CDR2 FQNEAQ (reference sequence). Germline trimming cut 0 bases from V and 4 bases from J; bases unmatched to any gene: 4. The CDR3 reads CASSLAGTGPYGYTF. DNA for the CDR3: TGTGCCAGCAGCTTAGCGGGGACAGGCCCCTATGGCTACACCTTC.

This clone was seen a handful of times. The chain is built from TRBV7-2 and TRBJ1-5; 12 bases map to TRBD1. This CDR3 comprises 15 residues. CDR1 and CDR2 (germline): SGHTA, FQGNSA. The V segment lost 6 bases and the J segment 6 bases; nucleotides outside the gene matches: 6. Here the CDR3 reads CASSLRDRGPQPQHF. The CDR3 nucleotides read TGTGCCAGCAGTCTCCGGGACAGGGGGCCTCAGCCCCAGCATTTT.

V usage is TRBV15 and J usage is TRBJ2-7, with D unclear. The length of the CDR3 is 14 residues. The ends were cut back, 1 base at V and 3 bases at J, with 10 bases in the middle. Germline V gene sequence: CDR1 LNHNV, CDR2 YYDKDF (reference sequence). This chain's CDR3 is CATSRAPGGYEQYF. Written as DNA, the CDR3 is TGTGCCACCAGCAGAGCCCCGGGTGGCTACGAGCAGTACTTC.

CDR3 protein: CASSRTVSYGYTF. CDR3 nucleotide sequence: TGTGCCAGCAGCCGTACAGTTAGCTATGGCTACACCTTC. The genes are TRBV11-2 and TRBJ1-2; D is unresolved. Between the trimmed V and J ends, which lost 5 bases and 4 bases, there was a span of 11 bases. CDR3 length: 13 residues. Germline values: CDR1 SGHAT, CDR2 FQNNGV.

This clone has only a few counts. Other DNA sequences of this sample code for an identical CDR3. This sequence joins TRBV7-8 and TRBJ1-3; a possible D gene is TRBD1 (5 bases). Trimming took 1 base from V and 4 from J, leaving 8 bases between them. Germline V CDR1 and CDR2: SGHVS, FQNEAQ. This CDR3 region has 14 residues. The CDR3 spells CASSLGGAGNTIYF. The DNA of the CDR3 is TGTGCCAGCAGCTTAGGCGGGGCGGGAAACACCATATATTTT.

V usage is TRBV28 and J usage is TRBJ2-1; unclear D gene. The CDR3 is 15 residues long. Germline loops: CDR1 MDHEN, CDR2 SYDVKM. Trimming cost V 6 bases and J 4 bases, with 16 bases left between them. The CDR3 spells CASSPKRRAYNEQFF. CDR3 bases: TGTGCCAGCAGCCCAAAAAGGAGAGCTTACAATGAGCAGTTCTTC. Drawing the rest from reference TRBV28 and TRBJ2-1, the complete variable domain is DVKVTQSSRYLVKRTGEKVFLECVQDMDHENMFWYRQDPGLGLRLIYFSYDVKMKEKGDIPEGYSVSREKKERFSLILESASTNQTSMYLCASSPKRRAYNEQFFGPGTRLTVL.

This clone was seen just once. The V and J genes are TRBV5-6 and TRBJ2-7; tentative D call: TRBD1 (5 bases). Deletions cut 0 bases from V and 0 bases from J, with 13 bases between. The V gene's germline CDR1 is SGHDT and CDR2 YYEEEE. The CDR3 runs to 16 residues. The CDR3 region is CASSLAWRDSSYEQYF. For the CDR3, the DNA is TGTGCCAGCAGCTTGGCCTGGCGTGACAGCTCCTACGAGCAGTACTTC.

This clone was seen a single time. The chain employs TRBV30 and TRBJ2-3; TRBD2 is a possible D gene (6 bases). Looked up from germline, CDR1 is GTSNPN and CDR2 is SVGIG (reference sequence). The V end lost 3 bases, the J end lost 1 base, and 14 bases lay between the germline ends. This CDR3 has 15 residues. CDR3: CAWRAAGTRTDTQYF. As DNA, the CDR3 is TGTGCCTGGAGGGCAGCCGGGACTCGCACAGATACGCAGTATTTT.

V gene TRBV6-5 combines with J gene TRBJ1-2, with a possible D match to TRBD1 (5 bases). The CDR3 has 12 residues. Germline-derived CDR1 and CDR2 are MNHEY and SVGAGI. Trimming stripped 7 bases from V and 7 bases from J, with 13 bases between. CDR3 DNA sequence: TGTGCCAGCACAGGGACTCGGTTTGGCTACACCTTC. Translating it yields CASTGTRFGYTF.

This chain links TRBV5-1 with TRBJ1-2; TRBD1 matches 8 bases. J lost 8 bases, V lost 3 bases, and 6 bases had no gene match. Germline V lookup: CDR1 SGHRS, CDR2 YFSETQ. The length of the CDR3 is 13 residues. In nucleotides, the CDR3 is TGCGCCAGCAGCTCTGACAGGGGTGTAGGCTACACCTTC. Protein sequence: CASSSDRGVGYTF.

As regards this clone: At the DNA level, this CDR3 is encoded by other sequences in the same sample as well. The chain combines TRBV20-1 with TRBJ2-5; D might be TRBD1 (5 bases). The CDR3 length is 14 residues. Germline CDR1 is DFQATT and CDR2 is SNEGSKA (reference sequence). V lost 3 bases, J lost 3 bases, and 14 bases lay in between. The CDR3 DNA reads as TGCAGTGCTAGTCAGGGATCAGGGAAAGAGACCCAGTACTTC. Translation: CSASQGSGKETQYF.

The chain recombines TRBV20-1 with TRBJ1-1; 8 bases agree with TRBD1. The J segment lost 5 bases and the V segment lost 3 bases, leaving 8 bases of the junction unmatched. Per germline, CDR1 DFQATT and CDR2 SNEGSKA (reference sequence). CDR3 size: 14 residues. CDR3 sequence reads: CSASGRGRATEAFF. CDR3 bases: TGCAGTGCTAGTGGCAGGGGGCGAGCGACTGAAGCTTTCTTT.

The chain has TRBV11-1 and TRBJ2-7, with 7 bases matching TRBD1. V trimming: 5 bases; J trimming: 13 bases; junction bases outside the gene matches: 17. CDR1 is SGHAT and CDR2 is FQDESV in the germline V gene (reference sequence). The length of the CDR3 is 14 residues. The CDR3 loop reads CASSLYLTRTGLYF. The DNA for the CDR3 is TGTGCCAGCAGCCTATACCTTACTAGGACAGGATTATACTTC.

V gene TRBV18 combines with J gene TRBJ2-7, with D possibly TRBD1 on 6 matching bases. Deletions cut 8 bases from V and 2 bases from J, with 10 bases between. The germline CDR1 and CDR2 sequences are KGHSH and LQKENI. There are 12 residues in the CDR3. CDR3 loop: CASRQETYEQYF. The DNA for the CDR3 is TGTGCCAGCAGACAGGAAACCTACGAGCAGTACTTC. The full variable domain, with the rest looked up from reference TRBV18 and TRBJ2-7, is NAGVMQNPRHLVRRRGQEARLRCSPMKGHSHVYWYRQLPEEGLKFMVYLQKENIIDESGMPKERFSAEFPKEGPSILRIQQVVRGDSAAYFCASRQETYEQYFGPGTRLTVT.

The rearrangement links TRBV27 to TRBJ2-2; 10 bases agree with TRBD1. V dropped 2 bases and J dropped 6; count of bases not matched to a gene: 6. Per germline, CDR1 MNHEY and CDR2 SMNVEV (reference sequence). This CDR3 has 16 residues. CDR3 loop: CASSLDRGRSPGELFF. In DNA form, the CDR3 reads TGTGCCAGCAGTTTAGACAGGGGGCGGTCTCCCGGGGAGCTGTTTTTT.

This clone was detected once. This CDR3 is CASSLARGGYYEQYF. The CDR3, as DNA: TGTGCCAGCAGCTTAGCCAGGGGTGGTTACTACGAGCAGTACTTC. J is TRBJ2-7 and V is TRBV7-9, with D perhaps TRBD1 (6 bases). V lost 0 bases to trimming and J lost 3 bases, with 12 bases between them. The germline CDR1 and CDR2 sequences are SEHNR and FQNEAQ (reference sequence). CDR3 length: 15 residues.

CDR3 sequence: CASSNRLAGGYEQYF. In DNA form, the CDR3 reads TGTGCCAGCAGTAACCGACTAGCGGGAGGCTACGAGCAGTACTTC. The chain is built from TRBV6-5 and TRBJ2-7; the match to TRBD2 covers 13 bases. The germline gives CDR1 MNHEY, CDR2 SVGAGI. Germline trimming cut 5 bases from V and 3 bases from J; bases unmatched to any gene: 4. This CDR3 spans 15 amino acids.

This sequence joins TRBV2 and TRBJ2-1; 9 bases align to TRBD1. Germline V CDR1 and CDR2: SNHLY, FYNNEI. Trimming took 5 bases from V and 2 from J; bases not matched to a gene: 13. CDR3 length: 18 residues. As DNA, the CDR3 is TGTGCCAGCAGTCCCCCCCCGGGACAGGGAAAACCCTACAATGAGCAGTTCTTC. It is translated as CASSPPPGQGKPYNEQFF.

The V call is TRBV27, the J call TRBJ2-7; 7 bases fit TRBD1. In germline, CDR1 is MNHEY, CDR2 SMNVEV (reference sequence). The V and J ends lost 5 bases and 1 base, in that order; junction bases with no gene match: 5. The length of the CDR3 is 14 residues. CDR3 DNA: TGTGCCAGCAGTAGGACAGGAGTATCCTACGAGCAGTACTTC. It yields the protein CASSRTGVSYEQYF.

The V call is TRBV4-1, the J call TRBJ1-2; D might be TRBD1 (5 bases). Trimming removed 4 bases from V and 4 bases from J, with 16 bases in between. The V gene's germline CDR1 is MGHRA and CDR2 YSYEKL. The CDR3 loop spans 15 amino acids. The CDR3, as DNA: TGCGCCAGCAGCCGAAATCCGACAGAGATCTATGGCTACACCTTC. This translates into CASSRNPTEIYGYTF.

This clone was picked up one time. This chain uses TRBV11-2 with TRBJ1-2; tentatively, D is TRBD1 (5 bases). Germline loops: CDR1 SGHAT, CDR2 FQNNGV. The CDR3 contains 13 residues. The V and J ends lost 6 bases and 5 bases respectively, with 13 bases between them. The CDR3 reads CASRQGLRYGYTF. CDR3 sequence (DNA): TGTGCCAGCAGGCAGGGACTCCGATATGGCTACACCTTC. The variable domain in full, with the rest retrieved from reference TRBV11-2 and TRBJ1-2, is EAGVAQSPRYKIIEKRQSVAFWCNPISGHATLYWYQQILGQGPKLLIQFQNNGVVDDSQLPKDRFSAERLKGVDSTLKIQPAKLEDSAVYLCASRQGLRYGYTFGSGTRLTVV.

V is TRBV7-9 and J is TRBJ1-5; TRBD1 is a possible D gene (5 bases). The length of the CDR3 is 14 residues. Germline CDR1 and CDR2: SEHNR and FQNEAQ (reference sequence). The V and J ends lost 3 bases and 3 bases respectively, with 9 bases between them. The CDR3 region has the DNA TGTGCCAGCAGCTTCCGCAGGGACAATCAGCCCCAGCATTTT. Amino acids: CASSFRRDNQPQHF.

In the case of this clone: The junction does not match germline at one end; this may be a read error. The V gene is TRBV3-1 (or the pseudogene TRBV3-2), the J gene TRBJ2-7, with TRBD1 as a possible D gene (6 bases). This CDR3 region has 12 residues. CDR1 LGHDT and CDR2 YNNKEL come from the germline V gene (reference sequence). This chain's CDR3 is CASSQEGQKQYF. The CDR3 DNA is TGTGCCAGCAGCCAAGAAGGACAGAAGCAATACTTC.

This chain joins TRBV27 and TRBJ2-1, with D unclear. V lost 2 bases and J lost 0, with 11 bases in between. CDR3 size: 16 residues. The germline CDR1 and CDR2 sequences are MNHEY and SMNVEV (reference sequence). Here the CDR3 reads CASSLLPSSSYNEQFF. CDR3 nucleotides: TGTGCCAGCAGTTTACTCCCCTCGAGCTCCTACAATGAGCAGTTCTTC.

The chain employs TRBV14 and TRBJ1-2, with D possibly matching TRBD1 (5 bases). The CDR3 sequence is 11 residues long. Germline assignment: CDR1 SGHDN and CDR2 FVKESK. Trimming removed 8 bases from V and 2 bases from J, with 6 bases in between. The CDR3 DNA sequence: TGTGCCAGCGGACACAACTATGGCTACACCTTC. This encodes CASGHNYGYTF.

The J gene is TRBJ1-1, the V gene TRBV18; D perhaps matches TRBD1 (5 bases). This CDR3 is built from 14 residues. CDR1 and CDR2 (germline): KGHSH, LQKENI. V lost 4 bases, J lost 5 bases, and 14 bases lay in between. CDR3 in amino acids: CASSLSGGGTEAFF. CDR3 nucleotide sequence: TGTGCCAGCTCACTCAGCGGGGGAGGGACTGAAGCTTTCTTT.

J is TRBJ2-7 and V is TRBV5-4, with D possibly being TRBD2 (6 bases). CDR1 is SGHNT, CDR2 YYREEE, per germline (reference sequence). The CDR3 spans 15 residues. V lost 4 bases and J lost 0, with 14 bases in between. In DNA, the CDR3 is TGTGCCAGCAGCGGAGGGACGGAGAGCTCCTACGAGCAGTACTTC. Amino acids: CASSGGTESSYEQYF.